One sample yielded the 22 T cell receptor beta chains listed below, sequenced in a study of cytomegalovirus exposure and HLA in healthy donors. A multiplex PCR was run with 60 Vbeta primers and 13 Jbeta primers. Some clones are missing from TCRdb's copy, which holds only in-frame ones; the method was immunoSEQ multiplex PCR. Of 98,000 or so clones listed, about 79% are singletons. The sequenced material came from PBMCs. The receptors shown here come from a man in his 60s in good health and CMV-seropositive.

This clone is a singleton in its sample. CDR3 DNA sequence: TGTGCCTCACTCCCTCGGGGACATCGGAACACTGAAGCTTTCTTT. This sequence encodes CASLPRGHRNTEAFF. V usage is TRBV19 and J usage is TRBJ1-1; D may be TRBD1 (6 bases). The CDR3 extends over 15 amino acids. Germline V CDR1 and CDR2: LNHDA, SQIVND (reference sequence). Trimming removed 11 bases at V and 1 base at J, with 20 bases between.

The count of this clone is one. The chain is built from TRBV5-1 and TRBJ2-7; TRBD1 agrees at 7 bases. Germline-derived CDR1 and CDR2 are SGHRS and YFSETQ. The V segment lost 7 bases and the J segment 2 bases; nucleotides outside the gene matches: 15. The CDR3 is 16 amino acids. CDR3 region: CASSPGQALPPYEQYF. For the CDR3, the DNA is TGCGCCAGCTCCCCCGGACAGGCTCTACCCCCCTACGAGCAGTACTTC.

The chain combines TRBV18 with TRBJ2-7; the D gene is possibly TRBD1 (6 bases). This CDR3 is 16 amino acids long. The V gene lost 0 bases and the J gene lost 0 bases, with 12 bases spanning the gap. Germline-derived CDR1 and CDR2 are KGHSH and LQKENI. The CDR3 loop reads CASSPPNQGSSYEQYF. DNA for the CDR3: TGTGCCAGCTCACCACCTAACCAGGGGAGCTCCTACGAGCAGTACTTC.

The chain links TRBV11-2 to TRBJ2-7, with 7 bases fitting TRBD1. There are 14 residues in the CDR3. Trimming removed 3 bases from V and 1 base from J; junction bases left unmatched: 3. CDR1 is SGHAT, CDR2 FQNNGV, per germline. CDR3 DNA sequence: TGTGCCAGCAGCTTCGCACAGGGGTCCTACGAGCAGTACTTC. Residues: CASSFAQGSYEQYF.

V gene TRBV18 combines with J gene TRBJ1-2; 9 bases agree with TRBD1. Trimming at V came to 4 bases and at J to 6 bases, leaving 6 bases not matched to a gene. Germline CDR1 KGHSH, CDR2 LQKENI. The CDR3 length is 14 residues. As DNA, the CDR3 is TGTGCCAGCTCACAGCGGGACAGGGAAGATGGCTACACCTTC. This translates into CASSQRDREDGYTF.

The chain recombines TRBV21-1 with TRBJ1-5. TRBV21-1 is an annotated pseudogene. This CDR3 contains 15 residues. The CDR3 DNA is TGTGCCAGCAGCGCTCGCGAGGGTGACAATCAGCCCCAGCATTTT. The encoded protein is CASSAREGDNQPQHF.

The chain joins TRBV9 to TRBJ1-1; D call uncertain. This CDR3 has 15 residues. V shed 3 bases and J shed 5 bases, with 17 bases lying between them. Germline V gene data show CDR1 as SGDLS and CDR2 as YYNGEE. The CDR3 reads CASSAKTRGETEAFF. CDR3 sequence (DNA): TGTGCCAGCAGCGCCAAAACCCGGGGAGAGACTGAAGCTTTCTTT.

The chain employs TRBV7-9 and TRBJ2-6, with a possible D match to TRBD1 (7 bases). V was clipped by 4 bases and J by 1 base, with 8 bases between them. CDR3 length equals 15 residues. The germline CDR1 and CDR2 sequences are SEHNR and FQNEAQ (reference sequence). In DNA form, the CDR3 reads TGTGCCAGCAGCTCAGGGGGGTCTGGGGCCAACGTCCTGACTTTC. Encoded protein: CASSSGGSGANVLTF.

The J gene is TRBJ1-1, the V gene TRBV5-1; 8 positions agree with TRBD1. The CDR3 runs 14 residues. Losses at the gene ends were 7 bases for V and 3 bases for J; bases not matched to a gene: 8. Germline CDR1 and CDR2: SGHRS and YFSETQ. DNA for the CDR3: TGCGCCAGCTCCTACAGGGGGATAGACACTGAAGCTTTCTTT. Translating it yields CASSYRGIDTEAFF. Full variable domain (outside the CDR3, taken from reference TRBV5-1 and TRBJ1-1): KAGVTQTPRYLIKTRGQQVTLSCSPISGHRSVSWYQQTPGQGLQFLFEYFSETQRNKGNFPGRFSGRQFSNSRSEMNVSTLELGDSALYLCASSYRGIDTEAFFGQGTRLTVV.

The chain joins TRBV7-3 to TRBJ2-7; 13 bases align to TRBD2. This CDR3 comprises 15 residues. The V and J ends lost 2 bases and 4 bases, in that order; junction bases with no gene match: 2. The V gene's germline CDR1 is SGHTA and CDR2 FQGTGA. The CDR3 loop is CASSLGTSGVYEQYF. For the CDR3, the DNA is TGTGCCAGCAGCTTAGGGACTAGCGGGGTATACGAGCAGTACTTC.

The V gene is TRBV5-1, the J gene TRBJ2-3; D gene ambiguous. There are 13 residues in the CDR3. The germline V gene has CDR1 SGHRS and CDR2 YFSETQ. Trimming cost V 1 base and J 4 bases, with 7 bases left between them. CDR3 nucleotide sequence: TGCGCCAGCAGCTTGTTGGGCCCAGATACGCAGTATTTT. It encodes CASSLLGPDTQYF. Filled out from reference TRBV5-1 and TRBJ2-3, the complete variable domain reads KAGVTQTPRYLIKTRGQQVTLSCSPISGHRSVSWYQQTPGQGLQFLFEYFSETQRNKGNFPGRFSGRQFSNSRSEMNVSTLELGDSALYLCASSLLGPDTQYFGPGTRLTVL.

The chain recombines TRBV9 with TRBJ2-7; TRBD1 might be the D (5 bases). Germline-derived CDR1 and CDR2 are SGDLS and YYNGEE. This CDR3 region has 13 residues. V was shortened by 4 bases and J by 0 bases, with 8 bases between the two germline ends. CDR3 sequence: CASSPQGSYEQYF. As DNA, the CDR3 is TGTGCCAGCAGCCCCCAGGGCTCCTACGAGCAGTACTTC.

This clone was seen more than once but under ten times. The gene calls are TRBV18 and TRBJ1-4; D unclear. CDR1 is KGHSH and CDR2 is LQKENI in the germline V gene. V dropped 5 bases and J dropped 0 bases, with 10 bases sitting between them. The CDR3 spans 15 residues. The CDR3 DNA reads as TGTGCCAGCTCATCTGTCCGGTCAACTAATGAAAAACTGTTTTTT. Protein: CASSSVRSTNEKLFF.

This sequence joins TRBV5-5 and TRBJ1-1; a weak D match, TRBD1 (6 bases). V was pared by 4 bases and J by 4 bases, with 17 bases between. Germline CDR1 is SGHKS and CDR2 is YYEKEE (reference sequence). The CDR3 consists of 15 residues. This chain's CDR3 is CASSPVGGGSTEAFF. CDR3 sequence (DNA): TGTGCCAGCAGCCCGGTGGGAGGGGGGAGCACTGAAGCTTTCTTT.

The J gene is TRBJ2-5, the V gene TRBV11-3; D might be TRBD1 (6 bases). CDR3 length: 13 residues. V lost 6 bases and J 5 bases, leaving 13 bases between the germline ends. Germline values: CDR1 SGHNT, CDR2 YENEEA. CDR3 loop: CASRPQGSETQYF. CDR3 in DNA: TGTGCCAGCAGGCCACAGGGATCTGAGACCCAGTACTTC.

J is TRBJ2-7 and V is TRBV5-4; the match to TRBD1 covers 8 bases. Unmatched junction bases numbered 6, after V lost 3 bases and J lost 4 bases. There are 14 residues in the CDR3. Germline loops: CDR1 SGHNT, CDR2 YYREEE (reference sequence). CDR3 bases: TGTGCCAGCAGCTATGGACAGGGCCGGTACGAGCAGTACTTC. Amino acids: CASSYGQGRYEQYF.

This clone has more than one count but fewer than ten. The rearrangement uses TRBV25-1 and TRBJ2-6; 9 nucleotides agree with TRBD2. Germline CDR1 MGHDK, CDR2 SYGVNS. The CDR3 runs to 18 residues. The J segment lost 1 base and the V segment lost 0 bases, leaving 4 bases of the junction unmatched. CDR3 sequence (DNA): TGTGCCAGCAGTGAATATGGCGGGGGGGGGTCTGGGGCCAACGTCCTGACTTTC. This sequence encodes CASSEYGGGGSGANVLTF.

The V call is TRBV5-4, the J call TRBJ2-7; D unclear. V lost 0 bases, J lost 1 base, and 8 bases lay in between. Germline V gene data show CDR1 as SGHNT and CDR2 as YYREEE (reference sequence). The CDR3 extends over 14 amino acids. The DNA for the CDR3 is TGTGCCAGCAGCTTGGAACAGCAATCCTACGAGCAGTACTTC. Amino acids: CASSLEQQSYEQYF.

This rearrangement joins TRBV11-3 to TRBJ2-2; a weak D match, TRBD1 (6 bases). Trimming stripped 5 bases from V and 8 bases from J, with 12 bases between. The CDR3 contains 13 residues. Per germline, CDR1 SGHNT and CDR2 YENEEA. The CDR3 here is CASSPGTSGELFF. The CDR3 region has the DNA TGTGCCAGCAGCCCAGGGACATCTGGGGAGCTGTTTTTT.

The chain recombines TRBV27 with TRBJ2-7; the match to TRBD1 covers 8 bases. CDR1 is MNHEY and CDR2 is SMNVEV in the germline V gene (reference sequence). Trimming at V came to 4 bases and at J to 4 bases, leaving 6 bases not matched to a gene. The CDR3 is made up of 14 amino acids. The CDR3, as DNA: TGTGCCAGCAGTTCCTTAACAGGGGGGTACGAGCAGTACTTC. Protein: CASSSLTGGYEQYF.

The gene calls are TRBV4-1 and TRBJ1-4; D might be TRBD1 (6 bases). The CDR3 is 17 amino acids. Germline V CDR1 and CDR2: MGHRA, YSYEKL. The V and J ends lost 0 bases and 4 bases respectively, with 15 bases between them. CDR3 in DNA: TGCGCCAGCAGCCAAGATGAAGGGGGTTTAGTTAATGAAAAACTGTTTTTT. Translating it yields CASSQDEGGLVNEKLFF.

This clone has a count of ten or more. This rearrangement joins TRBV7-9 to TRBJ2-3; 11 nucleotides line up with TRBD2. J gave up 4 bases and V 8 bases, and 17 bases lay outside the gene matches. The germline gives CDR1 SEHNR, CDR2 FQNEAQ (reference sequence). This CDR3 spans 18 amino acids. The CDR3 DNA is TGTGCCAGCGACCCGGTAGATAGCGGGGGGGCCGAGGCAGATACGCAGTATTTT. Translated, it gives CASDPVDSGGAEADTQYF.